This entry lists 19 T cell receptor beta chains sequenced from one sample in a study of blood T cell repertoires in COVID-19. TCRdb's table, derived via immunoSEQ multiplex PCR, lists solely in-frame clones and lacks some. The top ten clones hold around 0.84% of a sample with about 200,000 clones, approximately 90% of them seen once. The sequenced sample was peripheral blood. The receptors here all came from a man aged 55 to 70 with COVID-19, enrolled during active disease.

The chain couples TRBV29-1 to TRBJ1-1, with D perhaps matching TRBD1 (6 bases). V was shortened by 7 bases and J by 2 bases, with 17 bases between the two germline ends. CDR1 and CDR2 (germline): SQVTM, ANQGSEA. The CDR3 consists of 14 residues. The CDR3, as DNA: TGCAGCGCCACAAAGACAGGCCCAAACACTGAAGCTTTCTTT. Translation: CSATKTGPNTEAFF.

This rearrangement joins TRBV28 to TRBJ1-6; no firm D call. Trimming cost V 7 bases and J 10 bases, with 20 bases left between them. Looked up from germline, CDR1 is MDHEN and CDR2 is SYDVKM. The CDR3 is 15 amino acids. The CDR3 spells CASTRPLGRGSPLHF. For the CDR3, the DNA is TGTGCCAGCACCCGGCCCTTAGGGAGAGGGTCACCCCTCCACTTT.

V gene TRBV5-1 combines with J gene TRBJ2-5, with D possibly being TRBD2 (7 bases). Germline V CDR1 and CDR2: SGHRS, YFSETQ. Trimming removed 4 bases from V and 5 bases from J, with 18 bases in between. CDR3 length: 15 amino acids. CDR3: CASSMRGGGSETQYF. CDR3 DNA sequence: TGCGCCAGCAGCATGAGGGGGGGCGGGAGCGAGACCCAGTACTTC.

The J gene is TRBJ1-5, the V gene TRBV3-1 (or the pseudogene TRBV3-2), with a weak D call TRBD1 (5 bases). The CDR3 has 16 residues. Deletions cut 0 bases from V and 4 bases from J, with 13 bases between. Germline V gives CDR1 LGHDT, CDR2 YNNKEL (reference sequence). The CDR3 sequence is CASSQDGTGGNQPQHF. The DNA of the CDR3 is TGTGCCAGCAGCCAAGATGGGACGGGGGGAAATCAGCCCCAGCATTTT.

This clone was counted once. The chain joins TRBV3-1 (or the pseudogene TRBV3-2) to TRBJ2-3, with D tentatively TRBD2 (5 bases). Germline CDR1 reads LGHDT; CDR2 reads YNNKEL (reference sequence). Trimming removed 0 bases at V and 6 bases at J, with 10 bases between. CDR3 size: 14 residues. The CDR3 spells CASSQDYTRDTQYF. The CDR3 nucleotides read TGTGCCAGCAGCCAAGACTATACTAGGGATACGCAGTATTTT.

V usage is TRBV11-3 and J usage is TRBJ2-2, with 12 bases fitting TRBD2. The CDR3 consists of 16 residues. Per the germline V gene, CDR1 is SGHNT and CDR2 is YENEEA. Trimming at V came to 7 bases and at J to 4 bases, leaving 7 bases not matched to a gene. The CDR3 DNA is TGTGCCAGCACCCTACCTAGCGGGGGGGCCACCGGGGAGCTGTTTTTT. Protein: CASTLPSGGATGELFF.

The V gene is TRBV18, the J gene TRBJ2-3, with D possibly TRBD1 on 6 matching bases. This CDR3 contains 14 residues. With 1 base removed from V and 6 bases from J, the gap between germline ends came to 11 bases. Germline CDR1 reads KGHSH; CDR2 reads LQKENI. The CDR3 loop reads CASSPRQGMDTQYF. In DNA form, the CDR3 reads TGTGCCAGCTCACCACGGCAGGGGATGGATACGCAGTATTTT.

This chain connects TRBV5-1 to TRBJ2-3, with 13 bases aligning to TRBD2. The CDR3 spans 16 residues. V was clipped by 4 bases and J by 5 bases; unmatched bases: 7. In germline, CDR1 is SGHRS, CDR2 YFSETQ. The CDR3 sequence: CASSARTSGGGDTQYF. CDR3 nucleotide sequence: TGCGCCAGCAGCGCCCGGACTAGCGGGGGTGGAGATACGCAGTATTTT.

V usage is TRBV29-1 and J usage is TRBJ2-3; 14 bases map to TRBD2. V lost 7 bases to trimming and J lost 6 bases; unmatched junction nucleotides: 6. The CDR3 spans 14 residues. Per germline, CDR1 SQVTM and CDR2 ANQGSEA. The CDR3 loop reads CSAGTSGGFDTQYF. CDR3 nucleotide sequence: TGCAGCGCTGGGACTAGCGGGGGTTTCGATACGCAGTATTTT.

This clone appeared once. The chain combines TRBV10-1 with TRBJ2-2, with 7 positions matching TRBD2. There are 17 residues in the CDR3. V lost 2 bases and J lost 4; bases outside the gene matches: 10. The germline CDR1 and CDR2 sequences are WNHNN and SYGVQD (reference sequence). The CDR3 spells CASSEKHLGGSTGELFF. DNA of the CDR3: TGCGCCAGCAGTGAGAAACATCTGGGAGGGAGCACCGGGGAGCTGTTTTTT.

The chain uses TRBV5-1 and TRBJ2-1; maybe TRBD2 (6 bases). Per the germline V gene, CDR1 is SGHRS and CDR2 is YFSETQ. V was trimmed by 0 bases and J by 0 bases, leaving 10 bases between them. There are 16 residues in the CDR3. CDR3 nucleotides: TGCGCCAGCAGCTTGGGCGGGACCGACTCCTACAATGAGCAGTTCTTC. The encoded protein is CASSLGGTDSYNEQFF.

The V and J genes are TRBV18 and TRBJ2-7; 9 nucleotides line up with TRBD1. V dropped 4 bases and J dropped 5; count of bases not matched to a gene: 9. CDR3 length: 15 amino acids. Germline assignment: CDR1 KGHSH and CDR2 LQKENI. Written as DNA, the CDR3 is TGTGCCAGCTCACGGGCGGGGGACAGGGTGGACGAGCAGTACTTC. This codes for CASSRAGDRVDEQYF. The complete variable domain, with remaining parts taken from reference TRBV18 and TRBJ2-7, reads NAGVMQNPRHLVRRRGQEARLRCSPMKGHSHVYWYRQLPEEGLKFMVYLQKENIIDESGMPKERFSAEFPKEGPSILRIQQVVRGDSAAYFCASSRAGDRVDEQYFGPGTRLTVT.

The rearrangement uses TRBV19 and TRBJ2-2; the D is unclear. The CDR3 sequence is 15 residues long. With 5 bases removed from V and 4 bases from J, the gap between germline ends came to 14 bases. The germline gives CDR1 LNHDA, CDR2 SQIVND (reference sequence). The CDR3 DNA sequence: TGTGCCAGTAGTCCCGACTTGTCCTTCACCGGGGAGCTGTTTTTT. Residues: CASSPDLSFTGELFF.

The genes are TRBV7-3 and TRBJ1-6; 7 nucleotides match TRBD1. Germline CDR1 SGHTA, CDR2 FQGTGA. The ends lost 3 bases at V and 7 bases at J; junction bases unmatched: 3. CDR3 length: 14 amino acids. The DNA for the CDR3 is TGTGCCAGCAGCTTGGGGACAGCAAATTCACCCCTCCACTTT. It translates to CASSLGTANSPLHF.

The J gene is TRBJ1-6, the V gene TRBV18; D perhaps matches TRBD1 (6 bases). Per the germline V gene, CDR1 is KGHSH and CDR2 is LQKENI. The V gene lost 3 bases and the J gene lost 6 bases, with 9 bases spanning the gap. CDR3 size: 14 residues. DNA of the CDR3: TGTGCCAGCTCACCGGGACAATCTAATTCACCCCTCCACTTT. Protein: CASSPGQSNSPLHF.

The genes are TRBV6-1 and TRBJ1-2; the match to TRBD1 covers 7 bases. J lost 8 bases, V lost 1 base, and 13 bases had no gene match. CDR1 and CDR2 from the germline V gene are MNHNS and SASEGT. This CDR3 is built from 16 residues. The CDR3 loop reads CASSEVTGVRTGGYTF. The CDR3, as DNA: TGTGCCAGCAGTGAAGTCACAGGGGTTCGGACCGGGGGCTACACCTTC.

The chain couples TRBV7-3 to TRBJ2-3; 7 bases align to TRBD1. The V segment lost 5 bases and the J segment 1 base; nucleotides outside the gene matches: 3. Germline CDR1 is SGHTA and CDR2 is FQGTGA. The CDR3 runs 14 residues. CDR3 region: CASSPQGGTDTQYF. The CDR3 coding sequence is TGTGCCAGCAGCCCGCAGGGGGGCACAGATACGCAGTATTTT.

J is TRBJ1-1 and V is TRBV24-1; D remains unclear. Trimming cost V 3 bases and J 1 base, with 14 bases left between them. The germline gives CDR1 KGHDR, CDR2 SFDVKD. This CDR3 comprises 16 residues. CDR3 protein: CATSDPRDPSNTEAFF. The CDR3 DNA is TGTGCCACCAGTGATCCCCGGGATCCCTCGAACACTGAAGCTTTCTTT.

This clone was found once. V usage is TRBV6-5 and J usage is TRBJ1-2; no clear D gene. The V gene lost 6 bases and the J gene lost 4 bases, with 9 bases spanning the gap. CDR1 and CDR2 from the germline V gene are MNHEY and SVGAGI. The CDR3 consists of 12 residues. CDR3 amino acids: CASSSGIYGYTF. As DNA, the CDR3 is TGTGCCAGCAGCTCCGGGATCTATGGCTACACCTTC.